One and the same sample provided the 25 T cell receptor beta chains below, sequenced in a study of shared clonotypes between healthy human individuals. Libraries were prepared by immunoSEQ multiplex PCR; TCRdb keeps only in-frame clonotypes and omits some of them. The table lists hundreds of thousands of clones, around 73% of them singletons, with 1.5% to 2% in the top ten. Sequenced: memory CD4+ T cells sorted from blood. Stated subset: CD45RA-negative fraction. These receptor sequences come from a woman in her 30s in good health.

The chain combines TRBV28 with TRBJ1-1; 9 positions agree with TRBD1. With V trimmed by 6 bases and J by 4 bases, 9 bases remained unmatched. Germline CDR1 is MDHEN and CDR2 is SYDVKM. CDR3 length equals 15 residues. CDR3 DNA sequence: TGTGCCAGCAGAGCAAGCCCGGGACAGGGCACTGAAGCTTTCTTT. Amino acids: CASRASPGQGTEAFF. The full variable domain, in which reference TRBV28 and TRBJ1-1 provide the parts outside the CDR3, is DVKVTQSSRYLVKRTGEKVFLECVQDMDHENMFWYRQDPGLGLRLIYFSYDVKMKEKGDIPEGYSVSREKKERFSLILESASTNQTSMYLCASRASPGQGTEAFFGQGTRLTVV.

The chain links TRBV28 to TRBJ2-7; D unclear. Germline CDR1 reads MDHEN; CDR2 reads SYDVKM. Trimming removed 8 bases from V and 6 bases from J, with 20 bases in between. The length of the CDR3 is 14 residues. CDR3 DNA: TGTGCCAGCGGTTCAAGAAGCGTGAGTCGCGAGCAGTACTTC. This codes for CASGSRSVSREQYF. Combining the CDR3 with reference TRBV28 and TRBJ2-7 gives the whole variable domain DVKVTQSSRYLVKRTGEKVFLECVQDMDHENMFWYRQDPGLGLRLIYFSYDVKMKEKGDIPEGYSVSREKKERFSLILESASTNQTSMYLCASGSRSVSREQYFGPGTRLTVT.

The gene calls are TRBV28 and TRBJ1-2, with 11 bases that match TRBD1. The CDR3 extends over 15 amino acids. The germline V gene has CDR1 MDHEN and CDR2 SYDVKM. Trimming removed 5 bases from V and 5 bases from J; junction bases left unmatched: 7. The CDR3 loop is CASSRPGQGGYGYTF. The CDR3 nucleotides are TGTGCCAGCAGTCGCCCGGGACAGGGGGGGTATGGCTACACCTTC.

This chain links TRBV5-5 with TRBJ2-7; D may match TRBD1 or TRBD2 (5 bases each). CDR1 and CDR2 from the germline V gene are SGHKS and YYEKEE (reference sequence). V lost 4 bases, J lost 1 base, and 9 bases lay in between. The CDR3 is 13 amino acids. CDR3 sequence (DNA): TGTGCCAGCAGCCACGAGGGGTCCTACGAGCAGTACTTC. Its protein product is CASSHEGSYEQYF.

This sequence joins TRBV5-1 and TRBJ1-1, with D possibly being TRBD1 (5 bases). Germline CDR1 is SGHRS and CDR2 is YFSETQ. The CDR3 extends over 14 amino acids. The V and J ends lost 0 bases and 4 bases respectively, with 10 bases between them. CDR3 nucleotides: TGCGCCAGCAGCTTGGTTGTGGGGGGCACTGAAGCTTTCTTT. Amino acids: CASSLVVGGTEAFF.

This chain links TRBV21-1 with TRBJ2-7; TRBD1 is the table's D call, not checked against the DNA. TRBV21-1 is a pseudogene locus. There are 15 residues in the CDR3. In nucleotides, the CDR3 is TGTGCCAGCAGCAATTTACAGGGGTGGAGTCACGAGCAGTACTTC. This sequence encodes CASSNLQGWSHEQYF.

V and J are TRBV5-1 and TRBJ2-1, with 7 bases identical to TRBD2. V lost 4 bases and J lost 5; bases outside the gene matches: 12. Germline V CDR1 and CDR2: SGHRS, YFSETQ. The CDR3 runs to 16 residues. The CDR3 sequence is CASSTLLAPPDNEQFF. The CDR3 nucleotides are TGCGCCAGCAGCACCCTACTAGCGCCCCCGGACAATGAGCAGTTCTTC.

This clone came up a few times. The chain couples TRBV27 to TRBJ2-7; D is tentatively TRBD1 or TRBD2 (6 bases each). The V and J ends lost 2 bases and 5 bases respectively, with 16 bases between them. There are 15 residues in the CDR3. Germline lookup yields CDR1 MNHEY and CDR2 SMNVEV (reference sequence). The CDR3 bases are TGTGCCAGCAGTTTACGGGGGCCATCAGTGCACGAGCAGTACTTC. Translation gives CASSLRGPSVHEQYF.

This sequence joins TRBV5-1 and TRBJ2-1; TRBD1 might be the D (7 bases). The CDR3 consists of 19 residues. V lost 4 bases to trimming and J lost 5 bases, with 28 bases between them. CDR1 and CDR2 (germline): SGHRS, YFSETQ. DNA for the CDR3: TGCGCCAGCAGCCCCCGTGGGGGCCAGGGGGGACCCATCGACAATGAGCAGTTCTTC. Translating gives CASSPRGGQGGPIDNEQFF.

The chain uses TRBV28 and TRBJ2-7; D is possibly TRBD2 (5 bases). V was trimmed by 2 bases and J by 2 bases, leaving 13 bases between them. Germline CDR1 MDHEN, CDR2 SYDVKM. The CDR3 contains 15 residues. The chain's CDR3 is CASSLRRQLTYEQYF. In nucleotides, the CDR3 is TGTGCCAGCAGTTTACGGAGGCAGCTCACCTACGAGCAGTACTTC.

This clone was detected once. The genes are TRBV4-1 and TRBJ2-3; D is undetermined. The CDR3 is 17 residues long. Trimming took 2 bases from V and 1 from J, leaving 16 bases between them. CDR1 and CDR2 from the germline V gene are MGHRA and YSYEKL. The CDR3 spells CASSQPLLGKGTDTQYF. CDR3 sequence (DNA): TGCGCCAGCAGCCAACCACTTCTAGGAAAGGGCACAGATACGCAGTATTTT.

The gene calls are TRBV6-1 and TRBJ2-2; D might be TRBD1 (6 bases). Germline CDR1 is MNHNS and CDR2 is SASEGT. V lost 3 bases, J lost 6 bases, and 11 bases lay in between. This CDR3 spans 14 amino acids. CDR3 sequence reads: CASSEYRVSGELFF. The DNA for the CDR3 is TGTGCCAGCAGTGAGTACAGGGTGTCCGGGGAGCTGTTTTTT.

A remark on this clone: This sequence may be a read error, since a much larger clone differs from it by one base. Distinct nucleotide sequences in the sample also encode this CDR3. Written as DNA, the CDR3 is TGTGCCAGCAGCTTAGGGCAGCAAGAGACCCAGTACTTC. Protein sequence: CASSLGQQETQYF. The chain carries TRBV7-6 and TRBJ2-5; D is unresolved. V was shortened by 1 base and J by 2 bases, with 5 bases between the two germline ends. Germline values: CDR1 SGHVS, CDR2 FNYEAQ. The CDR3 has 13 amino acids.

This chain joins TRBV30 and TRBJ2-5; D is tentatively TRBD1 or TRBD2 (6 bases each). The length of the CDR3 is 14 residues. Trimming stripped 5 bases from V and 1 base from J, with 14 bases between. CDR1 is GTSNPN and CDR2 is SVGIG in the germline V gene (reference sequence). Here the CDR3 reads CAWAGHASQETQYF. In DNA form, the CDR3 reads TGTGCCTGGGCGGGACATGCGTCCCAAGAGACCCAGTACTTC.

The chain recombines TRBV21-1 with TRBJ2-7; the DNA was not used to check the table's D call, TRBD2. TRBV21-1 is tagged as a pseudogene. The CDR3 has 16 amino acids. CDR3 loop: CASSKADGRSSYEQYF. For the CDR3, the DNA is TGTGCCAGCAGCAAAGCGGACGGGAGGAGCTCCTACGAGCAGTACTTC.

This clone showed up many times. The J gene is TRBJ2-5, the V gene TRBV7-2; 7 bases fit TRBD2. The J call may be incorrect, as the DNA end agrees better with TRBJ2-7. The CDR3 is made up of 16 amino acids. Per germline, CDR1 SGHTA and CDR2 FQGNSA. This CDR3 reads CASSFEGGIETYEQYF. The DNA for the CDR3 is TGTGCCAGCAGCTTCGAGGGAGGGATTGAGACCTACGAGCAGTACTTC.

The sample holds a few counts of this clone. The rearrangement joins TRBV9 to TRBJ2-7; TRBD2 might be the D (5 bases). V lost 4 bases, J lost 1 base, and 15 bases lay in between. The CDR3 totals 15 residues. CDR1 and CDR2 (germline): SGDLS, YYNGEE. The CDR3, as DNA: TGTGCCAGCAGCTCGAACTCGGGAACTTCCTACGAGCAGTACTTC. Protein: CASSSNSGTSYEQYF.

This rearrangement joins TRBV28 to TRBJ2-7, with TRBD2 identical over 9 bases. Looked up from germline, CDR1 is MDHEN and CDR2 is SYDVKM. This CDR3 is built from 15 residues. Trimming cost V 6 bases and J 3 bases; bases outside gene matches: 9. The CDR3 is CASSPGVAGDYEQYF. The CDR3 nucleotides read TGTGCCAGCAGCCCCGGGGTAGCGGGAGACTACGAGCAGTACTTC.

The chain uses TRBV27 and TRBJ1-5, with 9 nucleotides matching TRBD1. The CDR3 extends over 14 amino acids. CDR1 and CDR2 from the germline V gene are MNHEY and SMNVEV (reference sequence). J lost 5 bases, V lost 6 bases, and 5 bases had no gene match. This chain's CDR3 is CASRTTGGHQPQHF. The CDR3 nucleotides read TGTGCCAGCAGGACTACAGGGGGCCATCAGCCCCAGCATTTT.

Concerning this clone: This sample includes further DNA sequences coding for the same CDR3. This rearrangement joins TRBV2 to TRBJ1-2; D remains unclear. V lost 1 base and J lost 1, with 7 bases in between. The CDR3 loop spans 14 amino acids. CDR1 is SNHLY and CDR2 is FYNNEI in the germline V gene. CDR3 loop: CASSEGRGNYGYTF. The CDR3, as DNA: TGTGCCAGCAGTGAAGGTCGGGGTAACTATGGCTACACCTTC.

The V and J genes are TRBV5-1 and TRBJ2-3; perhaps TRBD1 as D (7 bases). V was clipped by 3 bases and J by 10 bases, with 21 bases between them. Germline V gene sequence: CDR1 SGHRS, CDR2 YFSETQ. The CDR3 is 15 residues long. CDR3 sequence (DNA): TGCGCCAGCAGCTCGGAGGGGCAGGGGGGAATGTCGCAGTATTTT. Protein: CASSSEGQGGMSQYF.

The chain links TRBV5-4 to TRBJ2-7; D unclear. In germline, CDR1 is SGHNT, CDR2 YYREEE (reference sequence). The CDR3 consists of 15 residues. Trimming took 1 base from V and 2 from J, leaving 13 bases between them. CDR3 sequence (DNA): TGTGCCAGCAGCTTGAGCCAGGACGAAACCTACGAGCAGTACTTC. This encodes CASSLSQDETYEQYF.

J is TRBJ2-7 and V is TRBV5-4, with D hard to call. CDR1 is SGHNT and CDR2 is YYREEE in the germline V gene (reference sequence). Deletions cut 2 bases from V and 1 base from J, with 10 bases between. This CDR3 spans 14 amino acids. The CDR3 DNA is TGTGCCAGCAGCTTTACGGGCCGTTCCTACGAGCAGTACTTC. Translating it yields CASSFTGRSYEQYF. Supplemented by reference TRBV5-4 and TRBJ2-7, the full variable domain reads ETGVTQSPTHLIKTRGQQVTLRCSSQSGHNTVSWYQQALGQGPQFIFQYYREEENGRGNFPPRFSGLQFPNYSSELNVNALELDDSALYLCASSFTGRSYEQYFGPGTRLTVT.

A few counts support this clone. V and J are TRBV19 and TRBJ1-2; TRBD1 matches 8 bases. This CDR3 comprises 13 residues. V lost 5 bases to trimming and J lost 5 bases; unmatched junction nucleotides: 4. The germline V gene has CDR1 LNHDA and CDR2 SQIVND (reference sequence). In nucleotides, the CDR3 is TGTGCCAGTAGTCCGAGGACAGGGTATGGCTACACCTTC. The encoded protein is CASSPRTGYGYTF.

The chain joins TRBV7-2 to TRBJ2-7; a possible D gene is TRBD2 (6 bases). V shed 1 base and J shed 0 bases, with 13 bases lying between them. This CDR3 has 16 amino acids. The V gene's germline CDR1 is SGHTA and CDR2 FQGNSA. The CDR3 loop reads CASSLDHRRGSYEQYF. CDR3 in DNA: TGTGCCAGCAGCTTAGACCATAGGCGGGGCTCCTACGAGCAGTACTTC.